Listed below are T cell receptor beta chains from one sample, sequenced in a study of blood T cell repertoires in COVID-19. TCRdb's table, derived via immunoSEQ multiplex PCR, lists solely in-frame clones and lacks some. This table has more than 200,000 clones, around nine tenths appearing once. Sequenced: peripheral blood. The receptors derive from a woman between 55 and 75 years old with acute or convalescent COVID-19. CDR3s include the opening cysteine and the closing phenylalanine or tryptophan. D genes are given only for firm matches. Size is omitted from some rows. Given values are once, few, many or a class for expanded clones.

V	size	D	J	CDR3	DNA
TRBV5-4	.	.	TRBJ1-4	CASSHKKGGDNEKLFF	TGTGCCAGCAGTCATAAAAAAGGGGGGGATAATGAAAAACTGTTTTTT
TRBV6-4	.	TRBD2	TRBJ2-1	CASSAQPSGRLREQFF	TGTGCCAGCAGTGCACAACCTAGCGGGAGATTGCGGGAGCAGTTCTTC
TRBV11-2	.	.	TRBJ1-3	CASSSTTGSSGNTIYF	TGTGCCAGCAGCTCTACTACAGGAAGCTCTGGAAACACCATATATTTT
TRBV5-5	.	.	TRBJ2-3	CASSLGNRRSDTQYF	TGTGCCAGCAGCCTGGGTAATCGTAGATCGGATACGCAGTATTTT
TRBV30	.	.	TRBJ2-2	CAWKQGLNTGELFF	TGTGCCTGGAAACAGGGATTGAACACCGGGGAGCTGTTTTTT
TRBV6-6	.	.	TRBJ2-5	CASSYEGQLGGETQYF	TGTGCCAGCAGTTACGAGGGACAACTCGGGGGGGAGACCCAGTACTTC
TRBV12-3/TRBV12-4	.	TRBD2	TRBJ2-7	CASSFGGINEQYF	TGTGCCAGCAGTTTCGGGGGGATCAACGAGCAGTACTTC
TRBV18	.	TRBD2	TRBJ2-7	CASSDTGGFYEQYF	TGTGCCAGCTCGGATACGGGAGGGTTCTACGAGCAGTACTTC
TRBV6-2/TRBV6-3	.	.	TRBJ1-2	CASSYPQDKDYGYTF	TGTGCCAGCAGTTACCCGCAGGATAAGGACTATGGCTACACCTTC
TRBV11-2	few	.	TRBJ1-2	CASSLDRAGGYTF	TGTGCCAGCAGCTTAGATCGGGCAGGGGGCTACACCTTC
TRBV6-4	.	TRBD2	TRBJ2-1	CASSATGTRGNEQFF	TGTGCCAGCAGCGCGACCGGGACTAGGGGCAATGAGCAGTTCTTC
TRBV6-5	.	TRBD1	TRBJ1-5	CASRAGQGNQPQHF	TGTGCCAGCAGGGCGGGACAGGGGAATCAGCCCCAGCATTTT
TRBV5-1	.	TRBD1	TRBJ1-2	CASSLTGTGGNYGYTF	TGCGCCAGCAGCTTAACCGGGACAGGGGGTAACTATGGCTACACCTTC
TRBV18	.	TRBD1	TRBJ2-5	CASSPAQTGPQETQYF	TGTGCCAGCTCACCCGCCCAGACAGGGCCTCAAGAGACCCAGTACTTC
TRBV7-2	.	TRBD2	TRBJ2-1	CASSLTSGGAYNEQFF	TGTGCCAGCAGCTTAACTAGCGGGGGGGCTTACAATGAGCAGTTCTTC
TRBV30	.	.	TRBJ2-2	CAWSVLAGTGELFF	TGTGCCTGGAGTGTATTAGCCGGCACCGGGGAGCTGTTTTTT
TRBV10-2	few	TRBD1	TRBJ2-1	CASSGDRGNGNNEQFF	TGCGCCAGCAGTGGGGACAGGGGGAATGGAAACAATGAGCAGTTCTTC